The 16 T cell receptor beta chains listed next were all sequenced from one sample in a study of identical twins. One entry per CDR3 protein, called by TCRdb with MiXCR from the 5' RACE reads. The sample shows 350,000 to 450,000 distinct CDR3 sequences, around 18% of them seen only once. Sequencing was carried out using naive T cells sorted from blood. The receptors come from a man aged 50-60 years in good health.

Many counts were recorded for this clonotype. The chain uses TRBV5-1 and TRBJ2-3, with 7 bases aligning to TRBD1. Trimming cost V 7 bases and J 4 bases; bases outside gene matches: 9. CDR1 and CDR2 from the germline V gene are SGHRS and YFSETQ. The CDR3 loop spans 14 amino acids. In DNA form, the CDR3 reads TGCGCCAGCGGTGGAACAGGGGCGGCAGATACGCAGTATTTT. Amino acid sequence: CASGGTGAADTQYF.

The table lists this clonotype with a few counts. J is TRBJ2-7 and V is TRBV7-2; D is perhaps TRBD2 (5 bases). The CDR3 covers 15 residues. From germline, CDR1 is SGHTA and CDR2 FQGNSA. V was trimmed by 5 bases and J by 4 bases, leaving 18 bases between them. In DNA, the CDR3 is TGTGCCAGCAGCCGCCGTGAAGCCCGAGGGTACGAGCAGTACTTC. It yields the protein CASSRREARGYEQYF.

Many counts were recorded for this clonotype. The chain combines TRBV3-1 with TRBJ2-3, with TRBD1 identical over 8 bases. The CDR3 contains 14 residues. The germline CDR1 and CDR2 sequences are LGHDT and YNNKEL (reference sequence). J was trimmed by 6 bases and V by 2 bases; bases with no gene match: 4. The CDR3 loop is CASSQRTGMDTQYF. CDR3 sequence (DNA): TGTGCCAGCAGCCAAAGGACAGGGATGGATACGCAGTATTTT.

This sequence joins TRBV7-6 and TRBJ2-7; 7 bases align to TRBD2. Germline lookup yields CDR1 SGHVS and CDR2 FNYEAQ. The ends lost 1 base at V and 4 bases at J; junction bases unmatched: 1. The CDR3 loop spans 13 amino acids. The CDR3 coding sequence is TGTGCCAGCAGCTTAGAACTAGCGTACGAGCAGTACTTC. Its translation: CASSLELAYEQYF.

The CDR3 DNA sequence: TGTGCCACAAGCAAGGGGCGCAACACCGGGGAGCTGTTTTTT. Translated: CATSKGRNTGELFF. The chain is built from TRBV7-9 and TRBJ2-2, with a weak D call TRBD1 (5 bases). The germline gives CDR1 SEHNR, CDR2 FQNEAQ (reference sequence). V was cut by 10 bases and J by 2 bases, with 14 bases left in between. This CDR3 comprises 14 residues.

The chain recombines TRBV12-3 or TRBV12-4 with TRBJ2-5; possibly TRBD2 for D (6 bases). There are 13 residues in the CDR3. Trimming left V 8 bases short and J 5 bases short, with 15 bases between. Written as DNA, the CDR3 is TGTGCCAGCCGAGGTACTAGCTCTGAGACCCAGTACTTC. Its protein is CASRGTSSETQYF.

The chain couples TRBV4-3 to TRBJ2-2; tentatively, D is TRBD1 (5 bases). The germline CDR1 and CDR2 sequences are LGHNA and YSLEER. The CDR3 runs to 14 residues. V was pared by 4 bases and J by 3 bases, with 9 bases between. The chain's CDR3 is CASSPRQYTGELFF. In DNA form, the CDR3 reads TGCGCCAGCAGCCCGAGACAGTACACCGGGGAGCTGTTTTTT.

The rearrangement uses TRBV7-8 and TRBJ2-1; 9 nucleotides line up with TRBD2. CDR3 length equals 15 residues. After removal of 4 bases from V and 3 bases from J, the junction contained 4 bases not matched to a gene. Germline CDR1 and CDR2: SGHVS and FQNEAQ. The CDR3 DNA reads TGTGCCAGCAGCTCCAGACTAGCGGTCTACAATGAGCAGTTCTTC. This translates into CASSSRLAVYNEQFF.

This clonotype was counted between two and nine times. The chain employs TRBV24-1 and TRBJ2-5, with D perhaps TRBD1 or TRBD2 (5 bases each). Looked up from germline, CDR1 is KGHDR and CDR2 is SFDVKD. V lost 5 bases and J lost 1, with 16 bases in between. The CDR3 runs to 16 residues. CDR3 nucleotides: TGTGCCACCAGTGGGTTTCCCCGGGGCAGCCAAGAGACCCAGTACTTC. Amino acid sequence: CATSGFPRGSQETQYF.

This clonotype showed up many times. The V gene is TRBV28, the J gene TRBJ2-3, with TRBD2 identical over 10 bases. With V trimmed by 4 bases and J by 5 bases, 15 bases remained unmatched. This CDR3 region has 18 residues. Germline-derived CDR1 and CDR2 are MDHEN and SYDVKM. The DNA of the CDR3 is TGTGCCAGCAGTTCCCCCCTTGAAGCGGGGGGGCCGGGAGATACGCAGTATTTT. Its protein is CASSSPLEAGGPGDTQYF.

This clonotype turned up a few times. This chain uses TRBV6-6 with TRBJ2-5; D not resolved. The CDR3 loop spans 12 amino acids. Germline CDR1 MNHNY, CDR2 SVGAGI (reference sequence). The V end lost 0 bases, the J end lost 5 bases, and 4 bases lay between the germline ends. The CDR3 protein is CASSYSMETQYF. In DNA, the CDR3 is TGTGCCAGCAGTTACTCGATGGAGACCCAGTACTTC.

The chain employs TRBV4-3 and TRBJ2-3; the match to TRBD2 covers 8 bases. The CDR3 is made up of 16 amino acids. V lost 1 base, J lost 9 bases, and 12 bases stayed unmatched. Germline loops: CDR1 LGHNA, CDR2 YSLEER. This CDR3 reads CASSQVMRGREGTQYF. In DNA form, the CDR3 reads TGCGCCAGCAGCCAAGTAATGCGGGGCCGGGAGGGAACGCAGTATTTT.

This clonotype was observed many times. This chain links TRBV15 with TRBJ2-3; 9 bases align to TRBD1. Germline V gene lookup returns CDR1 LNHNV and CDR2 YYDKDF (reference sequence). V lost 6 bases and J lost 4; bases outside the gene matches: 8. The CDR3 has 15 residues. CDR3 DNA: TGTGCCACCAGACATACAGGGGGCGGCGCAGATACGCAGTATTTT. Translated, it gives CATRHTGGGADTQYF.

This clonotype showed up many times. In nucleotides, the CDR3 is TGTGCCAGCGGAGGTCCGAGCACAGATACGCAGTATTTT. Protein product: CASGGPSTDTQYF. The chain joins TRBV7-3 to TRBJ2-3; D is perhaps TRBD2 (5 bases). CDR1 is SGHTA, CDR2 FQGTGA, per germline. CDR3 length: 13 amino acids. Trimming removed 8 bases from V and 0 bases from J, with 9 bases in between.

The chain carries TRBV7-3 and TRBJ1-1; D possibly corresponds to TRBD1 (5 bases). Germline loops: CDR1 SGHTA, CDR2 FQGTGA. Trimming left V 5 bases short and J 4 bases short, with 29 bases between. This CDR3 contains 19 residues. In DNA form, the CDR3 reads TGTGCCAGCAGCCCCGACGAGGGGTTTACCCCGTTAGGTCCCACTGAAGCTTTCTTT. The encoded protein is CASSPDEGFTPLGPTEAFF.

This chain links TRBV15 with TRBJ2-2; D possibly corresponds to TRBD2 (5 bases). This CDR3 region has 16 residues. V was shortened by 0 bases and J by 2 bases, with 10 bases between the two germline ends. The germline gives CDR1 LNHNV, CDR2 YYDKDF (reference sequence). This CDR3 reads CATSRDSGVNTGELFF. Written as DNA, the CDR3 is TGTGCCACCAGCAGAGATTCCGGGGTCAACACCGGGGAGCTGTTTTTT.